The present entry profiles one TCR beta chain with its context. No antigen is known for it. TCRdb keeps only in-frame clones here, not all; method: immunoSEQ multiplex PCR. The sample records approximately 66,000 clones, approximately 86% being singletons. The data originate from a study of OX40 agonist ivuxolimab in advanced cancers. Across the whole study: Six ivuxolimab dose levels, 0.01 to 10 mg/kg, were given intravenously every 2 weeks. General observations from the study: CD8+ T cells (on average) carried more expanded clones than CD4+ T cells.

The ends were cut back, 5 bases at V and 0 bases at J, with 13 bases in the middle. Germline CDR1 reads SGHVS; CDR2 reads FNYEAQ. The CDR3 is 15 amino acids. The chain has TRBV7-6 and TRBJ2-5, with D possibly TRBD1 on 6 matching bases. The sequence was obtained from an adult with an advanced solid tumor such as melanoma, head and neck, liver or kidney cancer. Material: CD4+ or CD8+ T cells sorted from blood, obtained in a trial of the OX40 agonist ivuxolimab. The CDR3 sequence is CASSPTGAHQETQYF. CDR3 coding DNA: TGTGCCAGCAGCCCGACAGGTGCCCACCAAGAGACCCAGTACTTC.